A single sample gave rise to the 16 T cell receptor beta chains below, sequenced in a study of T cells in tuberculosis. Using immunoSEQ multiplex PCR, the repertoire was profiled, and TCRdb retains in-frame clones only, with some absent. The table shows some 90,000 clones, with approximately 90% occurring only once. Thawed, overnight-rested PBMC were stained with GMM-loaded CD1B tetramer, viability dye and anti-CD3, then sorted. CD1B tetramers were loaded with Rhodococcus equi-derived C32 glucose monomycolate. Sequencing used CD1b-GMM tetramer-negative cells sorted from PBMCs. The receptors were sampled from an adult woman with latent tuberculosis.

Regarding this clone: The junction shows a germline mismatch at one end, possibly a read error. The chain links TRBV18 to TRBJ1-3, with 7 positions matching TRBD1. Germline loops: CDR1 KGHSH, CDR2 LQKENI. CDR3 length: 18 amino acids. For the CDR3, the DNA is TGTGCCAGCTCACCACCGGTCGGCAAACAGGGGATGGGAAACACCATACATTTT. This sequence encodes CASSPPVGKQGMGNTIHF.

The rearrangement joins TRBV5-6 to TRBJ1-1, with D maybe TRBD1 (6 bases). Per germline, CDR1 SGHDT and CDR2 YYEEEE. The CDR3 covers 14 residues. The germline V and J ends were trimmed by 0 bases and 5 bases, with 11 bases remaining between them. The CDR3 nucleotides read TGTGCCAGCAGCTTGGCCAGGGGTAGGACTGAAGCTTTCTTT. It codes for CASSLARGRTEAFF.

The chain joins TRBV5-4 to TRBJ2-5; 9 nucleotides agree with TRBD1. The J call may be mistaken, given a closer DNA end match to TRBJ2-7. This CDR3 is 16 amino acids long. Looked up from germline, CDR1 is SGHNT and CDR2 is YYREEE (reference sequence). CDR3 protein: CASSSDRGIAGYEQYF. The CDR3 DNA reads TGTGCCAGCAGCTCGGACAGGGGAATCGCCGGCTACGAGCAGTACTTC.

The rearrangement links TRBV9 to TRBJ2-3; 7 bases are a match to TRBD2. Looked up from germline, CDR1 is SGDLS and CDR2 is YYNGEE. After removal of 0 bases from V and 2 bases from J, the junction contained 3 bases not matched to a gene. This CDR3 comprises 15 residues. CDR3 region: CASSVGAGATDTQYF. In DNA form, the CDR3 reads TGTGCCAGCAGCGTAGGGGCGGGAGCCACAGATACGCAGTATTTT.

This sequence joins TRBV7-6 and TRBJ1-6; 9 nucleotides line up with TRBD1. There are 17 residues in the CDR3. Germline V gene lookup returns CDR1 SGHVS and CDR2 FNYEAQ. Trimming at V came to 5 bases and at J to 7 bases, leaving 12 bases not matched to a gene. The CDR3 sequence is CASSRLAPGQGNSPLHF. The CDR3 coding sequence is TGTGCCAGCAGCCGTTTGGCACCGGGACAGGGAAATTCACCCCTCCACTTT.

The chain combines TRBV12-2 with TRBJ2-7; the DNA was not used to check the table's D call, TRBD1. TRBV12-2 is noted as a pseudogene. The CDR3 is made up of 15 amino acids. Here the CDR3 DNA reads TGTGCAAGTCTCACTGTGGGGCTGCCCTTTTACGAGCAGTACTTC. Amino acids: CASLTVGLPFYEQYF.

The chain employs TRBV18 and TRBJ2-5; 7 bases fit TRBD1. This CDR3 is built from 13 residues. CDR1 and CDR2 (germline): KGHSH, LQKENI. With 3 bases clipped from V and 2 bases from J, the junction kept 0 bases outside the gene matches. The CDR3 is CASSPTGQETQYF. CDR3 nucleotides: TGTGCCAGCTCACCGACAGGGCAAGAGACCCAGTACTTC. The variable domain in full, completed from reference TRBV18 and TRBJ2-5, reads NAGVMQNPRHLVRRRGQEARLRCSPMKGHSHVYWYRQLPEEGLKFMVYLQKENIIDESGMPKERFSAEFPKEGPSILRIQQVVRGDSAAYFCASSPTGQETQYFGPGTRLLVL.

Points on this clone: One end of the junction fails to match germline, which may point to a read error. V and J are TRBV7-9 and TRBJ1-1; the D is unclear. CDR3 length: 11 residues. The V gene's germline CDR1 is SEHNR and CDR2 FQNEAQ (reference sequence). The CDR3 DNA follows: TGTGCCAGCAGCTTATCGGCAGGAAAAGACTTT. This gives the protein CASSLSAGKDF.

This rearrangement joins TRBV27 to TRBJ1-2; maybe TRBD1 (6 bases). V lost 1 base and J 8 bases, leaving 14 bases between the germline ends. The CDR3 extends over 14 amino acids. Germline V gives CDR1 MNHEY, CDR2 SMNVEV (reference sequence). The CDR3 loop reads CASSLFSGVGGYTF. CDR3 nucleotide sequence: TGTGCCAGCAGTTTATTTTCAGGGGTAGGGGGCTACACCTTC.

V and J are TRBV27 and TRBJ1-2, with 7 bases aligning to TRBD1. J was trimmed by 4 bases and V by 0 bases; bases with no gene match: 8. The germline CDR1 and CDR2 sequences are MNHEY and SMNVEV (reference sequence). The CDR3 runs 16 residues. The CDR3 region is CASSLSNDRVGYGYTF. CDR3 in DNA: TGTGCCAGCAGTTTATCGAATGACAGGGTTGGCTATGGCTACACCTTC.

In its sample, this clone was seen a few times. The rearrangement links TRBV9 to TRBJ1-1, with TRBD1 matching 7 bases. The CDR3 loop spans 14 amino acids. The J segment lost 4 bases and the V segment lost 0 bases, leaving 3 bases of the junction unmatched. Germline CDR1 is SGDLS and CDR2 is YYNGEE. DNA for the CDR3: TGTGCCAGCAGCGTAGTCCCAGGGGGCACTGAAGCTTTCTTT. Amino acid sequence: CASSVVPGGTEAFF. Variable domain in full (rest from reference TRBV9 and TRBJ1-1): DSGVTQTPKHLITATGQRVTLRCSPRSGDLSVYWYQQSLDQGLQFLIQYYNGEERAKGNILERFSAQQFPDLHSELNLSSLELGDSALYFCASSVVPGGTEAFFGQGTRLTVV.

For the CDR3, the DNA is TGTGCCTGTCCGTTCGGGGGAGGGTCTGGGGCCAACGTCCTGACTTTC. This codes for CACPFGGGSGANVLTF. This sequence joins TRBV30 and TRBJ2-6, with 7 bases identical to TRBD2. CDR1 GTSNPN and CDR2 SVGIG come from the germline V gene (reference sequence). The CDR3 contains 16 residues. J was trimmed by 1 base and V by 6 bases; bases with no gene match: 9.

This rearrangement joins TRBV10-2 to TRBJ1-4, with TRBD1 matching 7 bases. This CDR3 region has 16 residues. V trimming: 2 bases; J trimming: 4 bases; junction bases outside the gene matches: 7. CDR1 and CDR2 (germline): WSHSY, SAAADI. DNA for the CDR3: TGCGCCAGCAGTGAGCCGAGGGGACAGAGTAATGAAAAACTGTTTTTT. It specifies CASSEPRGQSNEKLFF.

CDR3 amino acids: CASSGLAGGPRHEQYF. For the CDR3, the DNA is TGTGCCAGCAGTGGACTAGCGGGGGGGCCTCGCCACGAGCAGTACTTC. J is TRBJ2-7 and V is TRBV7-2; 15 bases are shared with TRBD2. V was clipped by 6 bases and J by 5 bases; unmatched bases: 8. This CDR3 is 16 amino acids long. Germline CDR1 and CDR2: SGHTA and FQGNSA.

The V and J genes are TRBV7-2 and TRBJ1-2; D perhaps matches TRBD1 (5 bases). This CDR3 comprises 13 residues. V was trimmed by 1 base and J by 8 bases, leaving 11 bases between them. From germline, CDR1 is SGHTA and CDR2 FQGNSA. CDR3 DNA sequence: TGTGCCAGCAGCTTAGTGAGCAGGGAAGGCTACACCTTC. Its translation: CASSLVSREGYTF.

This sequence joins TRBV5-6 and TRBJ2-7; 11 nucleotides agree with TRBD1. CDR3 length equals 15 residues. Germline CDR1 and CDR2: SGHDT and YYEEEE. V lost 4 bases, J lost 4 bases, and 7 bases stayed unmatched. The CDR3 region is CASSRVGQGAYEQYF. As DNA, the CDR3 is TGTGCCAGCAGCCGGGTAGGACAGGGGGCTTACGAGCAGTACTTC.